The sequence of this T cell receptor beta chain was determined in a study of T cells in Graves' hyperthyroidism and ophthalmopathy. Study-wide results and limits: Ophthalmopathy cases were set apart from stable hyperthyroidism by a 13 V-J model.

This clonotype turned up a few times. Its specificity is not known. Germline lookup yields CDR1 SGHRS and CDR2 YFSETQ. This CDR3 spans 14 amino acids. Trimming cost V 2 bases and J 9 bases; bases outside gene matches: 7. Fresh peripheral blood, 8 to 10 ml of it, supplied the PBMCs. There were TCR beta CDR3 regions amplified from RNA transcripts. With the HTBI primer set, the TCR CDR3 went through a first round of RT-PCR. TCRdb reprocessed the multiplex PCR reads via MiXCR and lists one record per CDR3 protein. The sample contains over 400,000 distinct CDR3 sequences, around a fifth of which appear only once.

The chain recombines TRBV5-1 with TRBJ2-1; 8 bases line up with TRBD2. Material: blood. This TCR came from a woman aged 70 to 79 with Graves' ophthalmopathy. Written as DNA, the CDR3 is TGCGCCAGCAGCTTAACGGGAGGGCCTGGTGAGCAGTTCTTC. Protein product: CASSLTGGPGEQFF.